These 30 T cell receptor beta chains were sequenced from one sample in a study of blood T cell repertoires in COVID-19. Assay: immunoSEQ multiplex PCR; the TCRdb copy retains only in-frame clones and omits some. The sample shows over 110,000 clones, around 88% of them seen only once. The sample comprised peripheral blood. These receptors were taken from a human donor in a cohort sampled during active COVID-19.

The V gene is TRBV6-5, the J gene TRBJ1-4; tentative D call: TRBD1 (5 bases). V was shortened by 6 bases and J by 12 bases, with 11 bases between the two germline ends. The CDR3 covers 11 residues. CDR1 is MNHEY and CDR2 is SVGAGI in the germline V gene. DNA for the CDR3: TGTGCCAGCAGCCAAAAAGGGGAACTGTTTTTT. It yields the protein CASSQKGELFF.

The rearrangement joins TRBV12-3 or TRBV12-4 to TRBJ1-1, with 7 bases matching TRBD1. CDR3 length: 13 amino acids. V was clipped by 3 bases and J by 4 bases; unmatched bases: 2. This CDR3 reads CASSLSGGTEAFF. As DNA, the CDR3 is TGTGCCAGCAGTTTGTCAGGGGGCACTGAAGCTTTCTTT.

Comment on this clone: Other DNA variants within this sample encode the same CDR3. This chain uses TRBV2 with TRBJ1-2; 7 bases align to TRBD1. CDR1 is SNHLY and CDR2 is FYNNEI in the germline V gene. V lost 4 bases, J lost 2 bases, and 10 bases stayed unmatched. This CDR3 contains 16 residues. CDR3 in DNA: TGTGCCAGCAGTGCCTGGGGTAGGGGGCAGAACTATGGCTACACCTTC. Residues: CASSAWGRGQNYGYTF.

V and J are TRBV11-2 and TRBJ1-1; 8 bases match TRBD1. There are 19 residues in the CDR3. CDR1 is SGHAT, CDR2 FQNNGV, per germline. The V gene end was trimmed by 1 base and the J gene end by 0 bases; junction bases not matched to a gene: 13. As DNA, the CDR3 is TGTGCCAGCAGCTTAGTCCCCAGGGGGCCACGCAGCCTGAACACTGAAGCTTTCTTT. It specifies CASSLVPRGPRSLNTEAFF.

The chain combines TRBV4-1 with TRBJ1-2; D ambiguous. The V gene's germline CDR1 is MGHRA and CDR2 YSYEKL. The CDR3 totals 15 residues. The V end was cut by 0 bases, the J end by 4 bases, with 12 bases between. CDR3 region: CASSQDPSSGYGYTF. Written as DNA, the CDR3 is TGCGCCAGCAGCCAAGATCCCAGTTCGGGCTATGGCTACACCTTC.

This clone occurred a few times. This chain connects TRBV7-2 to TRBJ1-1; D gene ambiguous. Trimming took 0 bases from V and 7 from J, leaving 9 bases between them. The CDR3 has 13 residues. Germline CDR1 and CDR2: SGHTA and FQGNSA. The CDR3 loop reads CASSLARAREAFF. CDR3 sequence (DNA): TGTGCCAGCAGCTTAGCGAGGGCGCGTGAAGCTTTCTTT.

The chain carries TRBV5-1 and TRBJ1-1; TRBD1 is a possible D gene (6 bases). Germline V CDR1 and CDR2: SGHRS, YFSETQ. The CDR3 spans 11 residues. Trimming cost V 5 bases and J 5 bases, with 7 bases left between them. CDR3 sequence (DNA): TGCGCCAGCAGGAGGGGGACTGAAGCTTTCTTT. This translates into CASRRGTEAFF.

The chain uses TRBV29-1 and TRBJ2-3; no definite D call. V gave up 4 bases and J gave up 8 bases, with 16 bases separating them. Per the germline V gene, CDR1 is SQVTM and CDR2 is ANQGSEA. The CDR3 totals 13 residues. The CDR3 bases are TGCAGCGTTGCCCTGCGTGAAGTAGCTACGCAGTATTTT. This translates into CSVALREVATQYF.

This chain uses TRBV10-3 with TRBJ1-1; tentative D call: TRBD1 (5 bases). The germline gives CDR1 ENHRY, CDR2 SYGVKD. This CDR3 has 15 amino acids. V was shortened by 0 bases and J by 0 bases, with 8 bases between the two germline ends. CDR3 in amino acids: CAISESPDMNTEAFF. For the CDR3, the DNA is TGTGCCATCAGTGAGTCCCCGGACATGAACACTGAAGCTTTCTTT.

CDR3 nucleotide sequence: TGCGCCAGCAGCCAATCCGGGATTATGAACACTGAAGCTTTCTTT. It encodes CASSQSGIMNTEAFF. The chain employs TRBV4-1 and TRBJ1-1, with D unclear. The CDR3 is 15 amino acids. Germline CDR1 is MGHRA and CDR2 is YSYEKL. V dropped 2 bases and J dropped 0 bases, with 10 bases sitting between them.

This chain links TRBV19 with TRBJ2-7; 10 nucleotides agree with TRBD2. CDR3 size: 14 residues. Looked up from germline, CDR1 is LNHDA and CDR2 is SQIVND (reference sequence). Germline trimming cut 6 bases from V and 3 bases from J; bases unmatched to any gene: 5. CDR3 DNA: TGTGCCAGTAGCCTACTAGCGGGGAACTACGAGCAGTACTTC. Translation: CASSLLAGNYEQYF. The full variable domain, completed using reference TRBV19 and TRBJ2-7, is DGGITQSPKYLFRKEGQNVTLSCEQNLNHDAMYWYRQDPGQGLRLIYYSQIVNDFQKGDIAEGYSVSREKKESFPLTVTSAQKNPTAFYLCASSLLAGNYEQYFGPGTRLTVT.

V and J are TRBV5-5 and TRBJ2-7; the D gene is possibly TRBD1 (5 bases). Germline CDR1 reads SGHKS; CDR2 reads YYEKEE (reference sequence). There are 14 residues in the CDR3. V shed 0 bases and J shed 2 bases, with 9 bases lying between them. CDR3 amino acids: CASSLGVDTYEQYF. The DNA of the CDR3 is TGTGCCAGCAGCTTGGGGGTGGACACCTACGAGCAGTACTTC.

This chain uses TRBV18 with TRBJ1-1; 10 bases fit TRBD1. J was trimmed by 10 bases and V by 2 bases; bases with no gene match: 10. From germline, CDR1 is KGHSH and CDR2 LQKENI. The CDR3 is 15 residues long. The CDR3 loop reads CASSPSGQGILGAFF. CDR3 coding DNA: TGTGCCAGCTCACCATCGGGACAGGGGATTTTAGGAGCTTTCTTT.

The rearrangement uses TRBV7-2 and TRBJ1-6; 9 bases fit TRBD1. CDR3 length: 14 residues. With V trimmed by 5 bases and J by 8 bases, 4 bases remained unmatched. CDR1 and CDR2 from the germline V gene are SGHTA and FQGNSA. The CDR3 nucleotides read TGTGCCAGCAGCCGGACAGGGGAATATTCACCCCTCCACTTT. Amino acid sequence: CASSRTGEYSPLHF.

The V and J genes are TRBV7-3 and TRBJ2-5; the match to TRBD2 covers 14 bases. V gave up 5 bases and J gave up 0 bases; unmatched junction bases: 8. The CDR3 extends over 18 amino acids. CDR1 and CDR2 (germline): SGHTA, FQGTGA. The CDR3 sequence: CASSPGTSGGYYQETQYF. The CDR3 nucleotides are TGTGCCAGCAGCCCCGGGACTAGCGGGGGCTATTACCAAGAGACCCAGTACTTC.

The V and J genes are TRBV27 and TRBJ2-1, with TRBD2 identical over 8 bases. Germline V CDR1 and CDR2: MNHEY, SMNVEV (reference sequence). The J segment lost 3 bases and the V segment lost 4 bases, leaving 8 bases of the junction unmatched. The CDR3 is 16 residues long. The CDR3 region has the DNA TGTGCCAGCAGTTCCCTCGGGGGGGCGGGCTACAATGAGCAGTTCTTC. Its translation is CASSSLGGAGYNEQFF.

The chain links TRBV3-1 (or the pseudogene TRBV3-2) to TRBJ2-1; 14 bases match TRBD2. The CDR3 covers 15 residues. Germline CDR1 and CDR2: LGHDT and YNNKEL (reference sequence). V lost 4 bases, J lost 10 bases, and 6 bases stayed unmatched. The CDR3 reads CASSPRLAGGEEQFF. CDR3 in DNA: TGTGCCAGCAGCCCTCGACTAGCGGGGGGGGAGGAGCAGTTCTTC.

The gene calls are TRBV29-1 and TRBJ2-3; perhaps TRBD1 as D (6 bases). There are 14 residues in the CDR3. V dropped 2 bases and J dropped 4 bases, with 13 bases sitting between them. CDR1 is SQVTM and CDR2 is ANQGSEA in the germline V gene. As DNA, the CDR3 is TGCAGCGTTGAAAAGGGGGTAGCATCAGATACGCAGTATTTT. Amino acid sequence: CSVEKGVASDTQYF.

The rearrangement uses TRBV9 and TRBJ2-2; 8 bases align to TRBD2. Germline V gives CDR1 SGDLS, CDR2 YYNGEE. V shed 3 bases and J 0 bases; nucleotides not matched to a gene: 1. CDR3 length equals 15 residues. The CDR3 DNA sequence: TGTGCCAGCAGCGCTAGCGGGTCGAACACCGGGGAGCTGTTTTTT. Protein sequence: CASSASGSNTGELFF.

V and J are TRBV30 and TRBJ1-4; TRBD1 might be the D (5 bases). Per germline, CDR1 GTSNPN and CDR2 SVGIG (reference sequence). Trimming took off 7 bases at V and 0 bases at J, with 15 bases between the two ends. CDR3 size: 15 residues. This CDR3 is CASTSRGATNEKLFF. CDR3 in DNA: TGTGCCTCCACCAGCCGGGGGGCAACTAATGAAAAACTGTTTTTT. The whole variable domain, remainder taken from reference TRBV30 and TRBJ1-4, is SQTIHQWPATLVQPVGSPLSLECTVEGTSNPNLYWYRQAAGRGLQLLFYSVGIGQISSEVPQNLSASRPQDRQFILSSKKLLLSDSGFYLCASTSRGATNEKLFFGSGTQLSVL.

The rearrangement links TRBV25-1 to TRBJ2-7, with 8 nucleotides matching TRBD1. CDR1 is MGHDK, CDR2 SYGVNS, per germline. V was pared by 8 bases and J by 2 bases, with 2 bases of the junction left unmatched. The CDR3 consists of 12 residues. The CDR3 loop reads CASGQGTYEQYF. The CDR3 DNA reads TGTGCCAGCGGACAGGGCACCTACGAGCAGTACTTC.

The V and J genes are TRBV5-1 and TRBJ2-7; 7 bases are shared with TRBD1. The V gene end was trimmed by 0 bases and the J gene end by 3 bases; junction bases not matched to a gene: 12. Germline V gene data show CDR1 as SGHRS and CDR2 as YFSETQ. The CDR3 length is 17 residues. The CDR3 sequence is CASSLALGGWDSYEQYF. As DNA, the CDR3 is TGCGCCAGCAGCTTGGCCCTTGGGGGTTGGGACAGCTACGAGCAGTACTTC.

CDR3 residues: CASSPYRVPGSYEQYF. CDR3 DNA: TGTGCCAGCAGTCCATATCGGGTCCCTGGCTCCTACGAGCAGTACTTC. The V call is TRBV7-8, the J call TRBJ2-7; D not certain. Trimming cost V 6 bases and J 0 bases, with 18 bases left between them. Germline CDR1 and CDR2: SGHVS and FQNEAQ. The CDR3 has 16 amino acids.

For this clone: This sample includes further DNA sequences coding for the same CDR3. The chain couples TRBV9 to TRBJ2-6, with TRBD2 matching 7 bases. This CDR3 spans 15 amino acids. CDR1 is SGDLS, CDR2 YYNGEE, per germline. The J segment lost 2 bases and the V segment lost 4 bases, leaving 3 bases of the junction unmatched. The CDR3, as DNA: TGTGCCAGCAGCCCTGGGGGGGCTGGGGCCAACGTCCTGACTTTC. Its translation: CASSPGGAGANVLTF. Using reference TRBV9 and TRBJ2-6 for the parts outside the CDR3, the full variable domain is DSGVTQTPKHLITATGQRVTLRCSPRSGDLSVYWYQQSLDQGLQFLIQYYNGEERAKGNILERFSAQQFPDLHSELNLSSLELGDSALYFCASSPGGAGANVLTFGAGSRLTVL.

The chain uses TRBV5-1 and TRBJ2-5; 9 nucleotides match TRBD1. Per germline, CDR1 SGHRS and CDR2 YFSETQ. The ends lost 2 bases at V and 4 bases at J; junction bases unmatched: 3. The CDR3 loop spans 14 amino acids. CDR3 protein: CASSFQDRGETQYF. CDR3 coding DNA: TGCGCCAGCAGCTTCCAGGACAGGGGAGAGACCCAGTACTTC.

The J gene is TRBJ2-7, the V gene TRBV7-2, with 7 bases identical to TRBD2. The CDR3 covers 13 residues. Germline V gives CDR1 SGHTA, CDR2 FQGNSA. J gave up 0 bases and V 7 bases, and 3 bases lay outside the gene matches. The CDR3 region has the DNA TGTGCCAGCAACCGGGGGGACTCCTACGAGCAGTACTTC. It is translated as CASNRGDSYEQYF.

This clone was recorded only once. V usage is TRBV7-3 and J usage is TRBJ1-4; D is unclear. The CDR3 contains 13 residues. Germline-derived CDR1 and CDR2 are SGHTA and FQGTGA. V lost 3 bases to trimming and J lost 8 bases, with 10 bases between them. The DNA for the CDR3 is TGTGCCAGCAGCTTCAGCCACGGGGAAAAACTGTTTTTT. Translating gives CASSFSHGEKLFF.

The V gene is TRBV12-3 or TRBV12-4, the J gene TRBJ1-1; no reliable D call. Trimming pared 5 bases from V and 1 base from J, leaving 5 bases between. The CDR3 sequence is 12 residues long. The CDR3 protein is CASSPRNTEAFF. CDR3 DNA sequence: TGTGCCAGCAGTCCGAGGAACACTGAAGCTTTCTTT.

The genes are TRBV6-6 and TRBJ2-2, with D maybe TRBD1 (6 bases). CDR1 is MNHNY, CDR2 SVGAGI, per germline (reference sequence). The V and J ends lost 6 bases and 6 bases respectively, with 17 bases between them. This CDR3 comprises 15 residues. In DNA form, the CDR3 reads TGTGCCAGCAGATCGGGTGCAGGGGCCGCCGGGGAGCTGTTTTTT. Residues: CASRSGAGAAGELFF.

J is TRBJ2-7 and V is TRBV14; D perhaps matches TRBD2 (7 bases). Trimming left V 4 bases short and J 7 bases short, with 20 bases between. The germline gives CDR1 SGHDN, CDR2 FVKESK. CDR3 length: 15 residues. The CDR3 nucleotides read TGTGCCAGCAGCCCGTTCAGGGGCGGGGGTACGGAGCAGTACTTC. Residues: CASSPFRGGGTEQYF.